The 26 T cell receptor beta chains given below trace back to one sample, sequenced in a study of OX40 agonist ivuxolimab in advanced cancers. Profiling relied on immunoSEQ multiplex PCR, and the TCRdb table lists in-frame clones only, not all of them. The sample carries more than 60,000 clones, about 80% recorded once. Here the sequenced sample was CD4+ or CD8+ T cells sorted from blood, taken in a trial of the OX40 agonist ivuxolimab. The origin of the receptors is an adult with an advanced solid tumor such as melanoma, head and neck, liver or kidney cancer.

CDR3 sequence reads: CASSQDELNTEAFF. The CDR3 DNA reads as TGCGCCAGCAGCCAAGATGAATTGAACACTGAAGCTTTCTTT. The chain carries TRBV4-1 and TRBJ1-1; no clear D. Germline lookup yields CDR1 MGHRA and CDR2 YSYEKL. V lost 0 bases and J lost 0, with 5 bases in between. The CDR3 spans 14 residues.

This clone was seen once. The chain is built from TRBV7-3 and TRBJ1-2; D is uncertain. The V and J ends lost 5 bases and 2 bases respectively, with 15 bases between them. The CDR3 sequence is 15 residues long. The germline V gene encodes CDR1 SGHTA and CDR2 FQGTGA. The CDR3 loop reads CASSPSSRQNYGYTF. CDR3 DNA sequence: TGTGCCAGCAGCCCCAGCTCGCGACAAAACTATGGCTACACCTTC.

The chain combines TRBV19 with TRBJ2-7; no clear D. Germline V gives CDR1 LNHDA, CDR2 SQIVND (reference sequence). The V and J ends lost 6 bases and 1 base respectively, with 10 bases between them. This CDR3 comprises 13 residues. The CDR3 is CASSPQGSYEQYF. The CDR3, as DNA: TGTGCCAGTAGCCCTCAAGGGTCCTACGAGCAGTACTTC.

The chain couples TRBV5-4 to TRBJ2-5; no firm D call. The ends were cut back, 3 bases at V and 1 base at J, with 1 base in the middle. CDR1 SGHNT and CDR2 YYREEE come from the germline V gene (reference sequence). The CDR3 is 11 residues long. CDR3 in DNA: TGTGCCAGCAGCTCCCAAGAGACCCAGTACTTC. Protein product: CASSSQETQYF. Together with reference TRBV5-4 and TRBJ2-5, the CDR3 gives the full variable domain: ETGVTQSPTHLIKTRGQQVTLRCSSQSGHNTVSWYQQALGQGPQFIFQYYREEENGRGNFPPRFSGLQFPNYSSELNVNALELDDSALYLCASSSQETQYFGPGTRLLVL.

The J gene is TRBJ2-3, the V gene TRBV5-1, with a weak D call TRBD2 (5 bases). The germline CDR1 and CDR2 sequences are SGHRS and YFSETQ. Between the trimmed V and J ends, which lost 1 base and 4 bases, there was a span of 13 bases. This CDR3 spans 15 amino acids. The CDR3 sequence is CASSLREAVADTQYF. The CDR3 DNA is TGCGCCAGCAGCTTGCGCGAAGCGGTCGCAGATACGCAGTATTTT.

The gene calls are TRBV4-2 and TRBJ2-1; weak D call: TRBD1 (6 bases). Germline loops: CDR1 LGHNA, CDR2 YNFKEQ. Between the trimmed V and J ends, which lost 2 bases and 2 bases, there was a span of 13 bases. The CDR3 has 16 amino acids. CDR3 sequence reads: CASSQREDRPYNEQFF. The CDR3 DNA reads TGTGCCAGCAGCCAAAGGGAAGACAGGCCCTACAATGAGCAGTTCTTC.

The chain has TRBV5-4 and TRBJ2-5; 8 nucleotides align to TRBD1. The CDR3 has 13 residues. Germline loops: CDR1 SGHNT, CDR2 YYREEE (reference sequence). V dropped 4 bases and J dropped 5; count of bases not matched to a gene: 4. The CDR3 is CASSVDRAETQYF. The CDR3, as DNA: TGTGCCAGCAGCGTGGACAGGGCGGAGACCCAGTACTTC. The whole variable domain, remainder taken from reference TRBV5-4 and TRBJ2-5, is ETGVTQSPTHLIKTRGQQVTLRCSSQSGHNTVSWYQQALGQGPQFIFQYYREEENGRGNFPPRFSGLQFPNYSSELNVNALELDDSALYLCASSVDRAETQYFGPGTRLLVL.

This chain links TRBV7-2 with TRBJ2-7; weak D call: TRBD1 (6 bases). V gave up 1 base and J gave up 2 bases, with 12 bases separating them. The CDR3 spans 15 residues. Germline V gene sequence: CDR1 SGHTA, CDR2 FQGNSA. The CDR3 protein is CASSLDQTGAYEQYF. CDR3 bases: TGTGCCAGCAGCTTAGATCAGACAGGAGCCTACGAGCAGTACTTC.

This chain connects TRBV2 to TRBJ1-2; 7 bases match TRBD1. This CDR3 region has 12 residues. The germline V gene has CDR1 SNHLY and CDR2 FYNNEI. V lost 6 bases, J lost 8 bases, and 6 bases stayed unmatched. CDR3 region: CASRGPRGGYTF. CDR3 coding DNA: TGTGCCAGCAGGGGACCCAGGGGGGGCTACACCTTC.

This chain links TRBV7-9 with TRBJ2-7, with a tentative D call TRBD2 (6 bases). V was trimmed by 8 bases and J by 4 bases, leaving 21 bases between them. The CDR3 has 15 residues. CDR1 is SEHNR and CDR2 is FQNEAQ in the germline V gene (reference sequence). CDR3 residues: CASGNRDWGWYEQYF. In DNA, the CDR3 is TGTGCCAGCGGAAACCGGGACTGGGGTTGGTACGAGCAGTACTTC.

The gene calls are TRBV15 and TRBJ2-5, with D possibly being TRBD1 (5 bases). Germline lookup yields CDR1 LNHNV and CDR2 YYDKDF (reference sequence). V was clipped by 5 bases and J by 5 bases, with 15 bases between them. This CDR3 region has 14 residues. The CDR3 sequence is CATSSVPPGETQYF. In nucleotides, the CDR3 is TGTGCCACCAGCTCTGTCCCCCCAGGGGAGACCCAGTACTTC.

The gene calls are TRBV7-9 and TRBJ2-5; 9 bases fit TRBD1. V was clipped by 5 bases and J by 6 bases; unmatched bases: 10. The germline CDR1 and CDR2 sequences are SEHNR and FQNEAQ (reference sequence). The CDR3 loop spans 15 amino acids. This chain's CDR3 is CASSQRDRGRQTQYF. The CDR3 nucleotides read TGTGCCAGCAGCCAACGAGACAGGGGGAGGCAGACCCAGTACTTC.

In DNA form, the CDR3 reads TGTGCCAGCAGAGCTCCGGGACAGCTGAAGGAGACCCAGTACTTC. This codes for CASRAPGQLKETQYF. The chain couples TRBV6-1 to TRBJ2-5; 7 bases match TRBD1. The CDR3 has 15 residues. The V and J ends lost 6 bases and 5 bases, in that order; junction bases with no gene match: 12. Germline CDR1 reads MNHNS; CDR2 reads SASEGT.

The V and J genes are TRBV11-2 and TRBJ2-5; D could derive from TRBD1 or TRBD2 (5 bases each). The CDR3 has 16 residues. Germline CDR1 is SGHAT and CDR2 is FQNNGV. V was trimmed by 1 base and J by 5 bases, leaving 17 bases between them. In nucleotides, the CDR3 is TGTGCCAGCAGCTTAGGCGTGGGGGAGCTCGGGGAGACCCAGTACTTC. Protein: CASSLGVGELGETQYF. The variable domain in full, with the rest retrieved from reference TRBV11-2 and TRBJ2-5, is EAGVAQSPRYKIIEKRQSVAFWCNPISGHATLYWYQQILGQGPKLLIQFQNNGVVDDSQLPKDRFSAERLKGVDSTLKIQPAKLEDSAVYLCASSLGVGELGETQYFGPGTRLLVL.

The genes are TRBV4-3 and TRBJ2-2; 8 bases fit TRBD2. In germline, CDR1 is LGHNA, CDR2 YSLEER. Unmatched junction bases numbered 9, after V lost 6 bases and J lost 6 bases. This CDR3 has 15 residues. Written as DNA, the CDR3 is TGCGCCAGCAGGGAGGGTAGCGGGGTCCCCGGGGAGCTGTTTTTT. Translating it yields CASREGSGVPGELFF.

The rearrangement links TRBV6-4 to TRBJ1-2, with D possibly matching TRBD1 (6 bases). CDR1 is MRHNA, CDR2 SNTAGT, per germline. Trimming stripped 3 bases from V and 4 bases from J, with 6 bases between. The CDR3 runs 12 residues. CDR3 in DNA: TGTGCCAGCAGTGAAGGGGGCTATGGCTACACCTTC. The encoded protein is CASSEGGYGYTF.

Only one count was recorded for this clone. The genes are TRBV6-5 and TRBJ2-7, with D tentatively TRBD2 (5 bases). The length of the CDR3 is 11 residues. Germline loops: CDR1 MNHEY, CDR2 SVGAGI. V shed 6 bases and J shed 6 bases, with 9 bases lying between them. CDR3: CASSRESEQYF. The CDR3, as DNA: TGTGCCAGCAGCCGGGAATCCGAGCAGTACTTC.

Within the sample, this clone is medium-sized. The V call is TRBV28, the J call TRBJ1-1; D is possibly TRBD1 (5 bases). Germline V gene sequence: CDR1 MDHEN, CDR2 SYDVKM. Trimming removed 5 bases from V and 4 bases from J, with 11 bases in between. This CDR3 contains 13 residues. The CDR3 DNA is TGTGCCAGCAGTCTCGACAGAATCACTGAAGCTTTCTTT. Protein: CASSLDRITEAFF.

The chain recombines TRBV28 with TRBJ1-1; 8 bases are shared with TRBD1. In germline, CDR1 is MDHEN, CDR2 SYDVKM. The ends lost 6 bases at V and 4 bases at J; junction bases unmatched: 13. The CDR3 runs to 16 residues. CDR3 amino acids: CASSHLSGGAFTEAFF. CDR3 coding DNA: TGTGCCAGCAGCCATCTATCAGGGGGCGCCTTCACTGAAGCTTTCTTT.

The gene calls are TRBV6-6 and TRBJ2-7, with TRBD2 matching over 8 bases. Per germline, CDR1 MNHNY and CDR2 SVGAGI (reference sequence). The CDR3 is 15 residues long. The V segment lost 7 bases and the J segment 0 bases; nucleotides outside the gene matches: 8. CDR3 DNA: TGTGCCAGCAACGCGGGGGGCCTCCACTCCTACGAGCAGTACTTC. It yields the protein CASNAGGLHSYEQYF.

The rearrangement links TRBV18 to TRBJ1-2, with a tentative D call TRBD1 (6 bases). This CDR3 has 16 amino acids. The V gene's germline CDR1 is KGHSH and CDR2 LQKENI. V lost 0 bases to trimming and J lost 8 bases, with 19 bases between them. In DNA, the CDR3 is TGTGCCAGCTCACCACCGTTTATTTCAGGGGCGAGCGGCTACACCTTC. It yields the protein CASSPPFISGASGYTF.

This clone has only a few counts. CDR3 sequence reads: CASSEAYEQYF. CDR3 nucleotide sequence: TGTGCCAGCAGCGAGGCCTACGAGCAGTACTTC. The V gene is TRBV7-9, the J gene TRBJ2-7; D is undetermined. The germline V gene has CDR1 SEHNR and CDR2 FQNEAQ (reference sequence). This CDR3 region has 11 residues. The germline V and J ends were trimmed by 5 bases and 2 bases, with 4 bases remaining between them.

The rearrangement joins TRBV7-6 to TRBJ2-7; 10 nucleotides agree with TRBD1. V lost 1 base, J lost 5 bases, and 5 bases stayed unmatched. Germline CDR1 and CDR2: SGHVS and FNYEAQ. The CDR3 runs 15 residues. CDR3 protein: CASSLGGQGTNEQYF. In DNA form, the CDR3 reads TGTGCCAGCAGCTTAGGGGGACAGGGGACCAACGAGCAGTACTTC.

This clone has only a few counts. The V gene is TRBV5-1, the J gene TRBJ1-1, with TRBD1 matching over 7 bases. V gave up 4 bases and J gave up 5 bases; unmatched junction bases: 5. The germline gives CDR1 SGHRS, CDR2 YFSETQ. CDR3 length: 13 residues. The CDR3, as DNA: TGCGCCAGCAGCACCTTACAGGGGACTGAAGCTTTCTTT. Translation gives CASSTLQGTEAFF.

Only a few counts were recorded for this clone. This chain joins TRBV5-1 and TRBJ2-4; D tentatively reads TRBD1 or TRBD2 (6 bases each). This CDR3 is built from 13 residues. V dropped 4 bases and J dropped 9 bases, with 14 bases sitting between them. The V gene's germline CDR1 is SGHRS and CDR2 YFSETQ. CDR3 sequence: CASSEQGSGIQYF. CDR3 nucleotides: TGCGCCAGCAGCGAACAGGGTAGCGGCATTCAGTACTTC.

The chain's CDR3 is CASRGQGAKGYTF. The CDR3 DNA sequence: TGTGCCAGTAGGGGACAGGGGGCAAAAGGCTACACCTTC. The chain recombines TRBV19 with TRBJ1-2; 12 bases map to TRBD1. V lost 6 bases and J lost 8; bases outside the gene matches: 4. This CDR3 has 13 residues. CDR1 and CDR2 (germline): LNHDA, SQIVND (reference sequence). Combining the CDR3 with reference TRBV19 and TRBJ1-2 gives the whole variable domain DGGITQSPKYLFRKEGQNVTLSCEQNLNHDAMYWYRQDPGQGLRLIYYSQIVNDFQKGDIAEGYSVSREKKESFPLTVTSAQKNPTAFYLCASRGQGAKGYTFGSGTRLTVV.